Described below is a single T cell receptor (beta chain) sequence and its context. Assay: immunoSEQ multiplex PCR; the TCRdb copy retains only in-frame clones and omits some. The profile shows about 140,000 clones, 84% of them singletons. These data are taken from a study of blood T cell repertoires in COVID-19. Study background: Researchers got acute and convalescent COVID-19 samples from the United States, Italy and Spain.

CDR3 length: 16 amino acids. The V segment lost 4 bases and the J segment 2 bases; nucleotides outside the gene matches: 9. Germline V gene lookup returns CDR1 MNHNS and CDR2 SASEGT. The chain carries TRBV6-1 and TRBJ1-2; 8 nucleotides agree with TRBD1. This receptor was identified in a man aged 60-69 years with active or convalescent COVID-19. The sample was peripheral blood. In DNA, the CDR3 is TGTGCCAGCAGTGTTCTACGGACAGGGAGGAACTATGGCTACACCTTC. Its protein product is CASSVLRTGRNYGYTF.